A single sample is the source of the 30 T cell receptor beta chains below, sequenced in a study of blood T cell repertoires in COVID-19. The data were produced by immunoSEQ multiplex PCR, yet TCRdb's version contains in-frame clones alone and is incomplete. Here the sample spans about 44,000 clones, about 86% being singletons. The sample comprised peripheral blood. The receptor set was obtained from a human donor in a cohort sampled during active COVID-19.

J is TRBJ2-7 and V is TRBV5-8; possible D gene TRBD2, 6 bases. Germline lookup yields CDR1 SGHTS and CDR2 YDEGEE. This CDR3 comprises 14 residues. The V end lost 3 bases, the J end lost 1 base, and 11 bases lay between the germline ends. This CDR3 reads CASSSGTASYEQYF. The CDR3 nucleotides are TGTGCCAGCAGCTCCGGGACTGCTTCCTACGAGCAGTACTTC.

This clone was seen repeatedly, ten times or more. The CDR3 loop is CASSQAVQGYGYTF. The CDR3 DNA is TGTGCCAGCAGCCAAGCCGTACAGGGATATGGCTACACCTTC. The chain employs TRBV7-2 and TRBJ1-2; D perhaps matches TRBD1 (6 bases). The CDR3 has 14 residues. Germline V gene sequence: CDR1 SGHTA, CDR2 FQGNSA. Trimming left V 5 bases short and J 5 bases short, with 15 bases between.

The V and J genes are TRBV5-1 and TRBJ2-5; 7 bases fit TRBD2. The J segment lost 5 bases and the V segment lost 4 bases, leaving 14 bases of the junction unmatched. The CDR3 is 16 residues long. Germline V gene lookup returns CDR1 SGHRS and CDR2 YFSETQ. The CDR3 protein is CASSSGAGSQRETQYF. CDR3 nucleotides: TGCGCCAGCAGCAGCGGGGCGGGGTCCCAAAGGGAGACCCAGTACTTC. Full variable domain (rest looked up from reference TRBV5-1 and TRBJ2-5): KAGVTQTPRYLIKTRGQQVTLSCSPISGHRSVSWYQQTPGQGLQFLFEYFSETQRNKGNFPGRFSGRQFSNSRSEMNVSTLELGDSALYLCASSSGAGSQRETQYFGPGTRLLVL.

The V call is TRBV7-9, the J call TRBJ1-4; weak D call: TRBD1 (5 bases). CDR3 length: 15 residues. Between the trimmed V and J ends, which lost 6 bases and 4 bases, there was a span of 15 bases. Germline-derived CDR1 and CDR2 are SEHNR and FQNEAQ (reference sequence). CDR3 DNA sequence: TGTGCCAGCAGACCATCCACAGGAAGTAATGAAAAACTGTTTTTT. It yields the protein CASRPSTGSNEKLFF.

The chain recombines TRBV19 with TRBJ2-1; maybe TRBD1 (5 bases). V was cut by 3 bases and J by 6 bases, with 12 bases left in between. The CDR3 runs 14 residues. Germline CDR1 and CDR2: LNHDA and SQIVND (reference sequence). The CDR3 is CASSMGLQFNEQFF. The DNA for the CDR3 is TGTGCCAGTAGTATGGGGCTACAGTTCAATGAGCAGTTCTTC.

The chain has TRBV5-6 and TRBJ1-2, with TRBD1 as a possible D gene (6 bases). The V end lost 4 bases, the J end lost 5 bases, and 12 bases lay between the germline ends. The CDR3 sequence is 13 residues long. From germline, CDR1 is SGHDT and CDR2 YYEEEE. The CDR3 loop reads CASSTDRFYGYTF. The CDR3 region has the DNA TGTGCCAGCAGCACCGACAGGTTTTATGGCTACACCTTC.

This sequence joins TRBV6-6 and TRBJ1-4; TRBD1 agrees at 7 bases. CDR1 MNHNY and CDR2 SVGAGI come from the germline V gene (reference sequence). The CDR3 covers 14 residues. V lost 1 base, J lost 13 bases, and 9 bases stayed unmatched. DNA for the CDR3: TGTGCCAGCAGTTACTACCAGGGGGTGGAGAGACTGTTTTTT. Protein product: CASSYYQGVERLFF.

The rearrangement uses TRBV7-9 and TRBJ1-1; the D gene is possibly TRBD1 (5 bases). This CDR3 spans 15 amino acids. Trimming stripped 2 bases from V and 4 bases from J, with 14 bases between. Germline assignment: CDR1 SEHNR and CDR2 FQNEAQ (reference sequence). CDR3 nucleotides: TGTGCCAGCAGCTTAAACCCCCACCAGGGCACTGAAGCTTTCTTT. Translation: CASSLNPHQGTEAFF.

The V and J genes are TRBV2 and TRBJ2-3; TRBD2 matches 8 bases. CDR1 is SNHLY and CDR2 is FYNNEI in the germline V gene. This CDR3 has 19 residues. Trimming cost V 5 bases and J 1 base; bases outside gene matches: 17. CDR3 region: CASSPSPKGTSHGTDTQYF. The CDR3 region has the DNA TGTGCCAGCAGTCCATCTCCTAAGGGGACTAGTCATGGCACAGATACGCAGTATTTT.

The rearrangement joins TRBV19 to TRBJ2-1, with a possible D match to TRBD1 (7 bases). Trimming took 9 bases from V and 2 from J, leaving 17 bases between them. CDR3 length: 15 residues. Per germline, CDR1 LNHDA and CDR2 SQIVND (reference sequence). CDR3 coding DNA: TGTGCCAGCTCCCATGGAGGGGGCGCCTACAATGAGCAGTTCTTC. It yields the protein CASSHGGGAYNEQFF.

The chain links TRBV30 to TRBJ2-5, with D possibly being TRBD1 (6 bases). CDR1 is GTSNPN and CDR2 is SVGIG in the germline V gene (reference sequence). The CDR3 spans 14 residues. Trimming cost V 1 base and J 4 bases, with 13 bases left between them. CDR3 bases: TGTGCCTGGAGTGGACAGGTTCTGGGAGAGACCCAGTACTTC. Translating gives CAWSGQVLGETQYF.

There are a few counts of this clone. The V and J genes are TRBV12-5 and TRBJ1-2; TRBD1 agrees at 12 bases. Germline trimming cut 2 bases from V and 1 base from J; bases unmatched to any gene: 17. The CDR3 has 21 amino acids. Germline loops: CDR1 LGHNT, CDR2 FRNRAP. The CDR3 DNA sequence: TGTGCTAGTGGTTTGTCCTTCCCGGTTCGGGACAGGGGGCGCGGTAACTATGGCTACACCTTC. Protein sequence: CASGLSFPVRDRGRGNYGYTF. Drawing the rest from reference TRBV12-5 and TRBJ1-2, the complete variable domain is DARVTQTPRHKVTEMGQEVTMRCQPILGHNTVFWYRQTMMQGLELLAYFRNRAPLDDSGMPKDRFSAEMPDATLATLKIQPSEPRDSAVYFCASGLSFPVRDRGRGNYGYTFGSGTRLTVV.

The chain links TRBV5-1 to TRBJ2-2, with unresolved D. Germline CDR1 SGHRS, CDR2 YFSETQ. The CDR3 has 14 residues. The V end lost 2 bases, the J end lost 9 bases, and 14 bases lay between the germline ends. CDR3 bases: TGCGCCAGCAGCTTTAACCTACGCCGGTGGGAGCTGTTTTTT. Translating gives CASSFNLRRWELFF.

This sequence joins TRBV7-8 and TRBJ1-5; weak D call: TRBD1 (6 bases). Germline V lookup: CDR1 SGHVS, CDR2 FQNEAQ. The CDR3 loop spans 15 amino acids. With 5 bases removed from V and 5 bases from J, the gap between germline ends came to 16 bases. The CDR3 sequence: CASSLFGSGDQPQHF. The CDR3 DNA reads as TGTGCCAGCAGCCTATTTGGGTCAGGGGATCAGCCCCAGCATTTT.

This rearrangement joins TRBV5-4 to TRBJ2-3; D is unresolved. The CDR3 spans 16 residues. Trimming took off 3 bases at V and 2 bases at J, with 16 bases between the two ends. CDR1 is SGHNT, CDR2 YYREEE, per germline (reference sequence). The CDR3 loop is CASSSQVGRSTDTQYF. The CDR3 DNA is TGTGCCAGCAGCTCCCAGGTGGGCAGATCCACAGATACGCAGTATTTT.

This rearrangement joins TRBV19 to TRBJ2-5; TRBD2 matches 8 bases. The CDR3 sequence is 17 residues long. Germline V gives CDR1 LNHDA, CDR2 SQIVND (reference sequence). After removal of 3 bases from V and 2 bases from J, the junction contained 11 bases not matched to a gene. CDR3 DNA: TGTGCCAGTAGTATGGGCGGAGGCGGGGGGAAACAAGAGACCCAGTACTTC. Residues: CASSMGGGGGKQETQYF.

This chain connects TRBV14 to TRBJ2-5; the match to TRBD2 covers 14 bases. This CDR3 is built from 19 residues. The V and J ends lost 4 bases and 5 bases, in that order; junction bases with no gene match: 15. The germline CDR1 and CDR2 sequences are SGHDN and FVKESK. CDR3 region: CASSRDPPWTSGGIETQYF. The CDR3 nucleotides read TGTGCCAGCAGCCGAGACCCACCTTGGACTAGCGGGGGGATTGAGACCCAGTACTTC.

The rearrangement joins TRBV29-1 to TRBJ2-3; 7 nucleotides align to TRBD1. The germline CDR1 and CDR2 sequences are SQVTM and ANQGSEA. J gave up 3 bases and V 2 bases, and 14 bases lay outside the gene matches. The CDR3 sequence is 17 residues long. The CDR3 is CSVERQGKGFRTDTQYF. For the CDR3, the DNA is TGCAGCGTTGAAAGACAGGGTAAGGGCTTCCGGACAGATACGCAGTATTTT.

The chain couples TRBV5-4 to TRBJ2-3; D not resolved. V dropped 3 bases and J dropped 1 base, with 9 bases sitting between them. CDR1 is SGHNT, CDR2 YYREEE, per germline (reference sequence). This CDR3 region has 14 residues. CDR3 sequence reads: CASSSGFGTDTQYF. CDR3 coding DNA: TGTGCCAGCAGCTCCGGGTTCGGCACAGATACGCAGTATTTT.

The V call is TRBV19, the J call TRBJ1-2, with D possibly being TRBD1 (5 bases). The CDR3 spans 14 residues. Germline-derived CDR1 and CDR2 are LNHDA and SQIVND (reference sequence). Trimming stripped 3 bases from V and 3 bases from J, with 11 bases between. CDR3 sequence (DNA): TGTGCCAGTAGTATCATCCCGGGGGACTATGGCTACACCTTC. Translation: CASSIIPGDYGYTF.

The chain couples TRBV6-5 to TRBJ1-5; 7 nucleotides line up with TRBD1. Germline lookup yields CDR1 MNHEY and CDR2 SVGAGI. The CDR3 spans 15 residues. V lost 7 bases, J lost 5 bases, and 11 bases stayed unmatched. The CDR3 region is CASTEGGSGYQPQHF. The CDR3 region has the DNA TGTGCCAGCACCGAAGGGGGCAGTGGCTATCAGCCCCAGCATTTT.

The chain is built from TRBV7-3 and TRBJ2-3; 7 positions match TRBD2. Germline V gives CDR1 SGHTA, CDR2 FQGTGA. The CDR3 runs to 15 residues. The trim removed 5 bases at V and 6 bases at J, leaving 11 bases unmatched. The DNA of the CDR3 is TGTGCCAGCAGCGTCGGACTAGGGTTTGTGGATACGCAGTATTTT. Translated: CASSVGLGFVDTQYF.

This chain links TRBV27 with TRBJ2-5; D may be TRBD1 (6 bases). The CDR3 contains 15 residues. CDR1 is MNHEY and CDR2 is SMNVEV in the germline V gene (reference sequence). V lost 6 bases, J lost 5 bases, and 19 bases lay in between. The CDR3 coding sequence is TGTGCCAGCAGCCCCACCCCCTTCGGACAGGAGACCCAGTACTTC. This sequence encodes CASSPTPFGQETQYF.

The CDR3 nucleotides read TGCGCCAGCAGCCAAGAACTGGCTAGCGGGGGTCAGACCCAGTACTTC. Its translation is CASSQELASGGQTQYF. V usage is TRBV4-3 and J usage is TRBJ2-5, with 10 bases aligning to TRBD2. The CDR3 length is 16 residues. From germline, CDR1 is LGHNA and CDR2 YSLEER. V was clipped by 0 bases and J by 6 bases; unmatched bases: 7.

This chain links TRBV28 with TRBJ2-5; 9 positions agree with TRBD1. The junction had 4 bases not matched to a gene; V was cut back by 4 bases and J by 1 base. Germline CDR1 MDHEN, CDR2 SYDVKM. The CDR3 is 15 amino acids. CDR3 protein: CASSWTGAAQETQYF. The CDR3 coding sequence is TGTGCCAGCAGTTGGACAGGGGCCGCCCAAGAGACCCAGTACTTC.

The chain couples TRBV5-5 to TRBJ2-7, with 16 bases identical to TRBD2. This CDR3 is built from 16 residues. Germline CDR1 reads SGHKS; CDR2 reads YYEKEE (reference sequence). V trimming: 4 bases; J trimming: 3 bases; junction bases outside the gene matches: 4. CDR3 protein: CASSTGLAGGHYEQYV. In nucleotides, the CDR3 is TGTGCCAGCAGCACGGGACTAGCGGGGGGGCACTACGAGCAGTACGTC.

This chain joins TRBV4-3 and TRBJ1-5, with D unresolved. CDR1 and CDR2 (germline): LGHNA, YSLEER. The V gene lost 1 base and the J gene lost 3 bases, with 10 bases spanning the gap. The CDR3 length is 15 residues. The DNA of the CDR3 is TGCGCCAGCAGCCAAGGCGTTTACTCCAATCAGCCCCAGCATTTT. Encoded protein: CASSQGVYSNQPQHF.

The chain couples TRBV6-5 to TRBJ2-2, with 8 bases matching TRBD1. In germline, CDR1 is MNHEY, CDR2 SVGAGI. The CDR3 is 12 amino acids. Trimming at V came to 8 bases and at J to 7 bases, leaving 3 bases not matched to a gene. The CDR3 is CASQGAVGELFF. The DNA for the CDR3 is TGTGCCAGCCAGGGGGCGGTCGGGGAGCTGTTTTTT.

This clone was seen once. The chain's CDR3 is CASSYSGGGASETQYF. CDR3 nucleotide sequence: TGTGCCAGCAGTTACTCGGGCGGGGGGGCCTCAGAGACCCAGTACTTC. The chain has TRBV6-5 and TRBJ2-5; 9 bases agree with TRBD2. The germline V gene encodes CDR1 MNHEY and CDR2 SVGAGI. There are 16 residues in the CDR3. The V and J ends lost 0 bases and 4 bases, in that order; junction bases with no gene match: 6.

The chain couples TRBV2 to TRBJ2-5; TRBD2 matches at 10 bases. The length of the CDR3 is 15 residues. Unmatched junction bases numbered 7, after V lost 4 bases and J lost 5 bases. CDR1 SNHLY and CDR2 FYNNEI come from the germline V gene. As DNA, the CDR3 is TGTGCCAGCAGTGGGGAGCGGGGGGGCCGCGAGACCCAGTACTTC. Translating it yields CASSGERGGRETQYF. The whole variable domain, remainder taken from reference TRBV2 and TRBJ2-5, is EPEVTQTPSHQVTQMGQEVILRCVPISNHLYFYWYRQILGQKVEFLVSFYNNEISEKSEIFDDQFSVERPDGSNFTLKIRSTKLEDSAMYFCASSGERGGRETQYFGPGTRLLVL.